This section outlines one T cell receptor beta chain sequence together with its context. Its specific antigen is unknown. It has no much larger one-base neighbor in the sample; base qualities were not kept. The protocol used for the library was the immunoSEQ multiplex PCR assay. Entries here come from immuneACCESS through TCRdb and include only in-frame sequences with V and J called. Some clones fail to appear in such tables; in the studies checked, an unresolved V gene covers under half of the shortfall, and the cause of the remainder is unknown. The sample contains 55,000 to 80,000 clones, about 90% of them found a single time. The ten largest clones represent around 4.4% of the sample. The data belong to a study of technical replicates of blood from a handful of donors (TCRdb year 2017). This receptor was taken from a human donor in good health. Some clones in this sample may be carry-over from other donors' samples. Sequenced sample: PBMCs.

The nucleotides read TGTGCCAGCAGCTTGGGGTTCGGGGGTTTTGAAGCTTTCTTT. This yields the protein CASSLGFGGFEAFF. The rearrangement joined TRBV5-5 to TRBJ1-1; TRBD1 is perhaps the D gene, given 5 matching bases. The trim is 0 bases for V and 7 bases for J, with a gap of 13 bases between the germline ends. The germline V gene (reference sequence) provides CDR1 SGHKS and CDR2 YYEKEE. The CDR3 spans 14 residues, from the cysteine through the phenylalanine. The DNA shown is the 42-base CDR3, in frame from base 1.